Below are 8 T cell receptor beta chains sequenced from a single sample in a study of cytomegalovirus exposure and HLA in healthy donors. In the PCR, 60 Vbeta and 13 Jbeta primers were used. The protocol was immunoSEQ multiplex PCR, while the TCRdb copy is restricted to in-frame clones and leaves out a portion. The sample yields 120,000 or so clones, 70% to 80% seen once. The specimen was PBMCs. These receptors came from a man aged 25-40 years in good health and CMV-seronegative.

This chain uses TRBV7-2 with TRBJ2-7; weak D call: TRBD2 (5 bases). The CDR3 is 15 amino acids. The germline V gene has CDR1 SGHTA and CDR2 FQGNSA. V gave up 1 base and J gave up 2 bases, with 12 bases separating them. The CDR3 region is CASSLEYGETYEQYF. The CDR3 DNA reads TGTGCCAGCAGCTTAGAATACGGGGAAACCTACGAGCAGTACTTC.

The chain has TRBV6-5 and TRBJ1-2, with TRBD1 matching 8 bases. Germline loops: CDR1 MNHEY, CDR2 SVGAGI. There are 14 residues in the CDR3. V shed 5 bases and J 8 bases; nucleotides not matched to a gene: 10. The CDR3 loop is CASSRDRWFSGYTF. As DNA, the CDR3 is TGTGCCAGCAGTAGGGACAGGTGGTTTTCAGGCTACACCTTC.

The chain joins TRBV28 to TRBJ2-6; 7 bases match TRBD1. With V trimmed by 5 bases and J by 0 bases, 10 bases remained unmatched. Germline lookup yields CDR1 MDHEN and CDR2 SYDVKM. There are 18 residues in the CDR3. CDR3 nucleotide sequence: TGTGCCAGCAGTACGGACGACAGGGTTCTCTCTGGGGCCAACGTCCTGACTTTC. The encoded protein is CASSTDDRVLSGANVLTF. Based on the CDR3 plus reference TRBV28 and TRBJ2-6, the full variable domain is DVKVTQSSRYLVKRTGEKVFLECVQDMDHENMFWYRQDPGLGLRLIYFSYDVKMKEKGDIPEGYSVSREKKERFSLILESASTNQTSMYLCASSTDDRVLSGANVLTFGAGSRLTVL.

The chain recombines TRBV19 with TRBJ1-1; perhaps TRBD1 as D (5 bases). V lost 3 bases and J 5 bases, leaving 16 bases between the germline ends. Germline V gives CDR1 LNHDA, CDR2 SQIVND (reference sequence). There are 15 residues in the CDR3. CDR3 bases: TGTGCCAGTAGTATGGTGGGCGGGAGGGGAACTGAAGCTTTCTTT. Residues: CASSMVGGRGTEAFF.

CDR3 in DNA: TGCAGCGTTGAAGACGGTATATCCGCAGCTTTCTTT. The encoded protein is CSVEDGISAAFF. The V call is TRBV29-1, the J call TRBJ1-1; D ambiguous. The CDR3 is 12 residues long. The V end was cut by 0 bases, the J end by 10 bases, with 12 bases between. Looked up from germline, CDR1 is SQVTM and CDR2 is ANQGSEA. The variable domain in full, completed from reference TRBV29-1 and TRBJ1-1, reads SAVISQKPSRDICQRGTSLTIQCQVDSQVTMMFWYRQQPGQSLTLIATANQGSEATYESGFVIDKFPISRPNLTFSTLTVSNMSPEDSSIYLCSVEDGISAAFFGQGTRLTVV.

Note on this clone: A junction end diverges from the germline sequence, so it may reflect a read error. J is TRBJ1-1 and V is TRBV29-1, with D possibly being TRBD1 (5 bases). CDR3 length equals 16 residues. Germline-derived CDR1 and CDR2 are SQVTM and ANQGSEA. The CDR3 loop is CSIDEAPGREVTEAFF. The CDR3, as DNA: TGCAGCATTGACGAGGCGCCGGGCAGGGAAGTAACTGAAGCTTTCTTT.

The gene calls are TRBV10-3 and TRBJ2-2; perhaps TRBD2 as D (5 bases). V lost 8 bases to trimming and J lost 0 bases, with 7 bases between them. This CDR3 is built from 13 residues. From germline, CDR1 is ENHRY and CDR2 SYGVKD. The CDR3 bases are TGTGCCATCCTCGGGGCGAACACCGGGGAGCTGTTTTTT. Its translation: CAILGANTGELFF.

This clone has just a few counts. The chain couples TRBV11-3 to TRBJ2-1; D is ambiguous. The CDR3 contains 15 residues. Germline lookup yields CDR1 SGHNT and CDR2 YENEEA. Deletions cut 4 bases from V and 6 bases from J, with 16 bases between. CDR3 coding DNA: TGTGCCAGCAGCTCTGAAAATCAGGAATTCAATGAGCAGTTCTTC. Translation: CASSSENQEFNEQFF. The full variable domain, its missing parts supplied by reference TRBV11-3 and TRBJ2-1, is EAGVVQSPRYKIIEKKQPVAFWCNPISGHNTLYWYLQNLGQGPELLIRYENEEAVDDSQLPKDRFSAERLKGVDSTLKIQPAELGDSAVYLCASSSENQEFNEQFFGPGTRLTVL.